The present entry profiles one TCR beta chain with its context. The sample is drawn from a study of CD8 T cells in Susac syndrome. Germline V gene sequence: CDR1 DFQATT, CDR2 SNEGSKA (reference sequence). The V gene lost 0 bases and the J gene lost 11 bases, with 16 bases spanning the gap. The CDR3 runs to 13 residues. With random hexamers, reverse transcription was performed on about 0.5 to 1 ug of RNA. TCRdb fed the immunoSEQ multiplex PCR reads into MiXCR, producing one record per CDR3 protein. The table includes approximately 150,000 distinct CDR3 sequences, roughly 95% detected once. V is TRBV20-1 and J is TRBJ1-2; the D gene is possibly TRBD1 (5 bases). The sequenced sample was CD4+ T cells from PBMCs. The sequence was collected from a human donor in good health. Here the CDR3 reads CSAREGHGGRYTF. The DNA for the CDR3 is TGCAGTGCTAGAGAAGGACACGGTGGTCGGTACACCTTC.